Below are 12 T cell receptor beta chains sequenced from a single sample in a study of T cell clones after liver transplantation. Assay: immunoSEQ multiplex PCR; the TCRdb copy retains only in-frame clones and omits some. The table has about 33,000 clones, around 94% seen once. The source material was CD8+ T cells from blood, sampled 12 months after liver transplant. Every receptor here comes from a human patient who received a liver transplant. Part of the T cells may come from the graft donor.

The V and J genes are TRBV27 and TRBJ2-1; TRBD2 agrees at 7 bases. This CDR3 is built from 14 residues. The V gene end was trimmed by 8 bases and the J gene end by 2 bases; junction bases not matched to a gene: 6. Germline assignment: CDR1 MNHEY and CDR2 SMNVEV (reference sequence). The CDR3 loop reads CASALASAYNEQFF. CDR3 DNA sequence: TGTGCCAGCGCACTAGCGTCTGCCTACAATGAGCAGTTCTTC.

J is TRBJ1-2 and V is TRBV27, with TRBD1 matching 7 bases. Germline V gene sequence: CDR1 MNHEY, CDR2 SMNVEV (reference sequence). The CDR3 extends over 13 amino acids. With V trimmed by 2 bases and J by 8 bases, 5 bases remained unmatched. CDR3 loop: CASSLNRGKGYTF. CDR3 sequence (DNA): TGTGCCAGCAGTTTAAACAGGGGTAAGGGCTACACCTTC.

A word on this clone: Compared with germline, one end of the junction differs, possibly owing to a read error. The chain recombines TRBV7-9 with TRBJ2-2; D may be TRBD1 (6 bases). Germline V gene lookup returns CDR1 SEHNR and CDR2 FQNEAQ (reference sequence). CDR3 length equals 17 residues. CDR3 amino acids: CASSLGPSRQVTGELFF. In nucleotides, the CDR3 is TGTGCCAGCAGTTTAGGCCCCTCTCGACAGGTTACCGGGGAGCTGTTTTTT.

This clone has a handful of counts. The V and J genes are TRBV29-1 and TRBJ1-1, with 7 bases aligning to TRBD1. CDR1 is SQVTM, CDR2 ANQGSEA, per germline. The trim removed 3 bases at V and 5 bases at J, leaving 3 bases unmatched. CDR3 length equals 12 residues. The CDR3 coding sequence is TGCAGCGTTGAGACAGGGCGGACTGAAGCTTTCTTT. As protein: CSVETGRTEAFF. Looking up the rest from reference TRBV29-1 and TRBJ1-1 gives the full variable domain: SAVISQKPSRDICQRGTSLTIQCQVDSQVTMMFWYRQQPGQSLTLIATANQGSEATYESGFVIDKFPISRPNLTFSTLTVSNMSPEDSSIYLCSVETGRTEAFFGQGTRLTVV.

This chain joins TRBV4-3 and TRBJ2-3, with D perhaps TRBD2 (6 bases). Germline lookup yields CDR1 LGHNA and CDR2 YSLEER. The CDR3 is 21 residues long. V dropped 2 bases and J dropped 0 bases, with 27 bases sitting between them. Here the CDR3 reads CASSQTPATSGGILSTDTQYF. CDR3 in DNA: TGCGCCAGCAGCCAAACCCCCGCGACTAGTGGAGGAATCCTAAGCACAGATACGCAGTATTTT.

J is TRBJ1-2 and V is TRBV28; 11 bases line up with TRBD1. Germline-derived CDR1 and CDR2 are MDHEN and SYDVKM. Losses at the gene ends were 2 bases for V and 4 bases for J; bases not matched to a gene: 9. The CDR3 runs to 17 residues. CDR3: CASSLNPWTGGSYGYTF. The DNA for the CDR3 is TGTGCCAGCAGTTTAAACCCATGGACAGGGGGCAGCTATGGCTACACCTTC.

This rearrangement joins TRBV7-9 to TRBJ1-1, with unresolved D. CDR1 is SEHNR, CDR2 FQNEAQ, per germline (reference sequence). Trimming took off 1 base at V and 8 bases at J, with 8 bases between the two ends. CDR3 length: 12 residues. This CDR3 is CASSLGPAEAFF. The DNA of the CDR3 is TGTGCCAGCAGCTTAGGACCCGCCGAAGCTTTCTTT.

The rearrangement links TRBV5-4 to TRBJ2-2, with 8 bases identical to TRBD1. The germline CDR1 and CDR2 sequences are SGHNT and YYREEE (reference sequence). The V gene end was trimmed by 4 bases and the J gene end by 2 bases; junction bases not matched to a gene: 4. This CDR3 region has 15 residues. For the CDR3, the DNA is TGTGCCAGCAGCCCGGACAGGGCCAACACCGGGGAGCTGTTTTTT. Translated: CASSPDRANTGELFF.

This clone showed up just once. The J gene is TRBJ2-4, the V gene TRBV12-1; the DNA was not used to check the table's D call, TRBD2. TRBV12-1 is a pseudogene. The CDR3 runs to 14 residues. The CDR3 DNA sequence: TGTGCCAGCAGCCCACTCACGCTCGAAAACATTCAGTACTTC. The encoded protein is CASSPLTLENIQYF.

This clone was counted a single time. This sequence joins TRBV5-1 and TRBJ2-7; 7 nucleotides align to TRBD2. Unmatched junction bases numbered 6, after V lost 1 base and J lost 2 bases. The CDR3 is made up of 15 amino acids. In germline, CDR1 is SGHRS, CDR2 YFSETQ. The CDR3 region has the DNA TGCGCCAGCAGCTTGTGGGCTAGCGGAACCTACGAGCAGTACTTC. Protein sequence: CASSLWASGTYEQYF. The whole variable domain, remainder taken from reference TRBV5-1 and TRBJ2-7, is KAGVTQTPRYLIKTRGQQVTLSCSPISGHRSVSWYQQTPGQGLQFLFEYFSETQRNKGNFPGRFSGRQFSNSRSEMNVSTLELGDSALYLCASSLWASGTYEQYFGPGTRLTVT.

This clone was seen once. The chain combines TRBV4-1 with TRBJ2-1, with 11 nucleotides matching TRBD2. From germline, CDR1 is MGHRA and CDR2 YSYEKL. This CDR3 region has 16 residues. Unmatched junction bases numbered 11, after V lost 4 bases and J lost 9 bases. Here the CDR3 reads CASSRLLAGDFTEQFF. Written as DNA, the CDR3 is TGCGCCAGCAGCCGACTACTAGCGGGAGATTTCACTGAGCAGTTCTTC.

Turning to this clone: The same CDR3 is also encoded by other DNA sequences in this sample. This rearrangement joins TRBV27 to TRBJ2-3; the match to TRBD2 covers 7 bases. J lost 4 bases, V lost 2 bases, and 0 bases had no gene match. CDR1 MNHEY and CDR2 SMNVEV come from the germline V gene (reference sequence). The CDR3 contains 13 residues. The CDR3 coding sequence is TGTGCCAGCAGTTTAGCGGGAGCAGATACGCAGTATTTT. It is translated as CASSLAGADTQYF.